This TCR beta chain was obtained from a study of early T cells in non-severe SARS-CoV-2 infection. Looking at the study overall: Chains stayed unpaired after sequencing of bulk RNA from unsorted whole blood. General observations from the study: Anti-spike CD8 responses were favored by VDJdb matching, which missed private and CD4 specificities.

This clonotype was recorded a few times. The antigen is unknown. Individually, cDNA molecules had unique molecular identifiers attached to them. Each CDR3 protein is one row after TCRdb ran MiXCR on the 5' RACE reads. Among more than 50,000 distinct CDR3 sequences listed, approximately 12% were seen once. With 5 bases removed from V and 0 bases from J, the gap between germline ends came to 4 bases. CDR3 size: 12 residues. Germline lookup yields CDR1 MNHEY and CDR2 SVGAGI. The chain links TRBV6-5 to TRBJ1-2; D call uncertain. The origin of this receptor is an adult who was a healthcare worker with PCR-confirmed SARS-CoV-2 infection or an uninfected control (not recorded which). Sample: whole blood. CDR3 DNA sequence: TGTGCCAGCAGTAATCCTAACTATGGCTACACCTTC. Protein product: CASSNPNYGYTF.